A single T cell receptor beta chain is shown here with its context. The repertoire was sequenced with immunoSEQ multiplex PCR; TCRdb's copy has only in-frame clones and lacks some. The table includes 2 million to 3 million clones, over 85% detected once. This record comes from a study of shared clonotypes between healthy human individuals. Healthy and HIV-negative, the adult donors had no recent acute infections or vaccinations. V was cut by 0 bases and J by 1 base, with 7 bases left in between. The CDR3 length is 14 residues. Germline values: CDR1 SGHRS, CDR2 YFSETQ. The sequence came from a man aged 18 to 30 in good health. Some clones in this sample may be carry-over from other donors' samples. The chain couples TRBV5-1 to TRBJ1-2; D unclear. Sequenced sample: naive CD4+ T cells from PBMCs. Subset meaning: CD45RA+ positively selected. CDR3 coding DNA: TGCGCCAGCAGCTTGGGTGCCTTTAACTATGGCTACACCTTC. Amino acids: CASSLGAFNYGYTF. The full variable domain, its missing parts supplied by reference TRBV5-1 and TRBJ1-2, is KAGVTQTPRYLIKTRGQQVTLSCSPISGHRSVSWYQQTPGQGLQFLFEYFSETQRNKGNFPGRFSGRQFSNSRSEMNVSTLELGDSALYLCASSLGAFNYGYTFGSGTRLTVV.